These 32 T cell receptor beta chains share one sample of origin, sequenced in a study of response to subunit inactivated influenza vaccine. TCRdb redid the calling of the RT-PCR reads with MiXCR, one entry per CDR3 protein. The sample lists around 750,000 distinct CDR3 sequences; 21% were seen once. The material was PBMCs from blood, obtained more than 4 days after vaccination. These receptors were collected from a man aged 45-60 years who received an inactivated influenza vaccine.

The chain employs TRBV11-2 and TRBJ2-3, with D unclear. The CDR3 spans 16 residues. Germline CDR1 is SGHAT and CDR2 is FQNNGV. V lost 0 bases to trimming and J lost 1 base, with 11 bases between them. The chain's CDR3 is CASSLDTMSGTDTQYF. CDR3 in DNA: TGTGCCAGCAGCTTAGATACGATGTCGGGCACAGATACGCAGTATTTT. Looking up the rest from reference TRBV11-2 and TRBJ2-3 gives the full variable domain: EAGVAQSPRYKIIEKRQSVAFWCNPISGHATLYWYQQILGQGPKLLIQFQNNGVVDDSQLPKDRFSAERLKGVDSTLKIQPAKLEDSAVYLCASSLDTMSGTDTQYFGPGTRLTVL.

This clonotype has just a few counts. The CDR3 sequence is CASSPTSTVETQYF. The CDR3 region has the DNA TGCGCCAGCAGCCCAACTTCTACGGTAGAGACCCAGTACTTC. The chain combines TRBV5-1 with TRBJ2-5, with no clear D. V lost 4 bases to trimming and J lost 4 bases, with 14 bases between them. The CDR3 runs to 14 residues. Germline V gene lookup returns CDR1 SGHRS and CDR2 YFSETQ.

The gene calls are TRBV28 and TRBJ1-1; possible D gene TRBD1, 5 bases. Trimming stripped 4 bases from V and 0 bases from J, with 24 bases between. Germline V gene data show CDR1 as MDHEN and CDR2 as SYDVKM. The CDR3 spans 19 residues. CDR3 nucleotides: TGTGCCAGCAGTTCCGGGACTGCCTTACATTGGGGGGTGAACACTGAAGCTTTCTTT. Translating gives CASSSGTALHWGVNTEAFF.

This clonotype was seen only a few times. This chain connects TRBV29-1 to TRBJ1-2; unclear D gene. Trimming shortened V by 5 bases and J by 8 bases, and 18 bases separated the two germline ends. Germline CDR1 is SQVTM and CDR2 is ANQGSEA. The CDR3 runs to 13 residues. In DNA, the CDR3 is TGCAGCGTTCTTCTGGCGGTTGGGGAAGGCTACACCTTC. Translated: CSVLLAVGEGYTF. The complete variable domain, with remaining parts taken from reference TRBV29-1 and TRBJ1-2, reads SAVISQKPSRDICQRGTSLTIQCQVDSQVTMMFWYRQQPGQSLTLIATANQGSEATYESGFVIDKFPISRPNLTFSTLTVSNMSPEDSSIYLCSVLLAVGEGYTFGSGTRLTVV.

This clonotype was counted many times. The genes are TRBV6-5 and TRBJ2-5; unclear D gene. CDR3 length: 14 residues. Trimming took 2 bases from V and 6 from J, leaving 13 bases between them. Germline V CDR1 and CDR2: MNHEY, SVGAGI. The CDR3 DNA reads TGTGCCAGCAGTTACGGCCGGTTGGGTCAGACCCAGTACTTC. Translated: CASSYGRLGQTQYF.

The rearrangement uses TRBV7-8 and TRBJ2-7; D is tentatively TRBD1 or TRBD2 (5 bases each). The CDR3 is made up of 15 amino acids. The germline V gene encodes CDR1 SGHVS and CDR2 FQNEAQ. Trimming cost V 0 bases and J 0 bases, with 9 bases left between them. The CDR3 DNA reads TGTGCCAGCAGCTTAGCCTTCGGGGCCTCCTACGAGCAGTACTTC. Its translation: CASSLAFGASYEQYF.

The chain uses TRBV21-1 and TRBJ2-5; the table calls TRBD1, which could not be checked here. TRBV21-1 is classified as a pseudogene. The length of the CDR3 is 12 residues. CDR3 DNA sequence: TGTGGCAGCAGCCGGGGGGAAGAGACCCAGTACTTC. This sequence encodes CGSSRGEETQYF.

This clonotype occurred a few times. The chain links TRBV23-1 to TRBJ1-1, with TRBD1 as a possible D gene (6 bases). TRBV23-1 is designated an ORF whose function remains uncertain. The CDR3 runs 17 residues. Trimming shortened V by 4 bases and J by 0 bases, and 18 bases separated the two germline ends. CDR3 DNA sequence: TGCGCCAGCAGTCCTCTCCGGGGAGGGGGGATGAACACTGAAGCTTTCTTT. It yields the protein CASSPLRGGGMNTEAFF.

The chain recombines TRBV5-1 with TRBJ2-7; possibly TRBD1 for D (6 bases). CDR3 length: 14 amino acids. Germline V gene sequence: CDR1 SGHRS, CDR2 YFSETQ. Trimming took off 0 bases at V and 2 bases at J, with 9 bases between the two ends. CDR3 protein: CASSLGDKTYEQYF. The CDR3 DNA reads as TGCGCCAGCAGCTTGGGGGACAAAACCTACGAGCAGTACTTC.

The V call is TRBV3-1, the J call TRBJ1-1; possible D gene TRBD1, 5 bases. Per the germline V gene, CDR1 is LGHDT and CDR2 is YNNKEL (reference sequence). This CDR3 is 14 amino acids long. Trimming removed 4 bases at V and 9 bases at J, with 18 bases between. The DNA for the CDR3 is TGTGCCAGCAGCCCCGTCAGGGACGCAGGGAAAGCTTTCTTT. Translating gives CASSPVRDAGKAFF.

The chain employs TRBV7-6 and TRBJ2-7, with TRBD2 identical over 8 bases. The CDR3 consists of 16 residues. The V segment lost 5 bases and the J segment 3 bases; nucleotides outside the gene matches: 12. Germline CDR1 and CDR2: SGHVS and FNYEAQ. Here the CDR3 reads CASSPIGGSGNYEQYF. CDR3 sequence (DNA): TGTGCCAGCAGCCCTATCGGGGGTAGCGGGAACTACGAGCAGTACTTC.

This clonotype was seen more than once but under ten times. The chain recombines TRBV5-6 with TRBJ2-5, with D perhaps matching TRBD2 (6 bases). V was clipped by 4 bases and J by 7 bases, with 17 bases between them. Germline CDR1 is SGHDT and CDR2 is YYEEEE. The CDR3 sequence is 14 residues long. The CDR3 sequence: CASSRGTTTVTQYF. DNA for the CDR3: TGTGCCAGCAGCCGGGGGACCACTACGGTGACCCAGTACTTC.

V is TRBV6-2 or TRBV6-3 and J is TRBJ1-6; possible D gene TRBD1, 6 bases. From germline, CDR1 is MNHEY and CDR2 SVGEGT. This CDR3 is built from 16 residues. The germline V and J ends were trimmed by 6 bases and 1 base, with 13 bases remaining between them. For the CDR3, the DNA is TGTGCCAGCAGAACTACAGGGAGGTCCTATAATTCACCCCTCCACTTT. Its translation is CASRTTGRSYNSPLHF.

There are a few counts of this clonotype. The V gene is TRBV5-6, the J gene TRBJ1-2, with D tentatively TRBD1 (5 bases). Looked up from germline, CDR1 is SGHDT and CDR2 is YYEEEE. CDR3 length: 16 amino acids. With 5 bases removed from V and 3 bases from J, the gap between germline ends came to 20 bases. This chain's CDR3 is CASSYSHRLGYYGYTF. CDR3 in DNA: TGTGCCAGCAGTTATTCCCACAGGTTGGGATACTATGGCTACACCTTC.

Only a few counts were recorded for this clonotype. This chain joins TRBV10-3 and TRBJ2-7, with D perhaps matching TRBD1 or TRBD2 (5 bases each). The length of the CDR3 is 15 residues. CDR1 is ENHRY, CDR2 SYGVKD, per germline. V lost 0 bases to trimming and J lost 6 bases, with 15 bases between them. The CDR3 is CAISESWSRGAEQYF. The CDR3 region has the DNA TGTGCCATCAGTGAGTCTTGGAGTCGAGGGGCCGAGCAGTACTTC.

The rearrangement uses TRBV20-1 and TRBJ2-7; a weak D match, TRBD2 (5 bases). The CDR3 has 15 residues. The V gene's germline CDR1 is DFQATT and CDR2 SNEGSKA (reference sequence). Trimming pared 6 bases from V and 0 bases from J, leaving 18 bases between. As DNA, the CDR3 is TGCAGTGCCCGGGCACATCGGGGTTTCTCCTACGAGCAGTACTTC. Its protein is CSARAHRGFSYEQYF.

The genes are TRBV14 and TRBJ2-3, with TRBD2 identical over 7 bases. The length of the CDR3 is 16 residues. Germline trimming cut 7 bases from V and 0 bases from J; bases unmatched to any gene: 10. Germline V gives CDR1 SGHDN, CDR2 FVKESK. The CDR3 loop reads CASNTLAGESTDTQYF. CDR3 nucleotides: TGTGCCAGCAACACCCTGGCGGGGGAGAGCACAGATACGCAGTATTTT.

In its sample, this clonotype was seen once. This chain connects TRBV6-2 or TRBV6-3 to TRBJ1-6; 8 bases map to TRBD1. The J segment lost 7 bases and the V segment lost 4 bases, leaving 6 bases of the junction unmatched. Germline V CDR1 and CDR2: MNHEY, SVGEGT. There are 15 residues in the CDR3. CDR3 DNA: TGTGCCAGCAGTTCGTCCGGGACAGGAAATTCACCCCTCCACTTT. As protein: CASSSSGTGNSPLHF.

This clonotype came up many times. This chain connects TRBV11-3 to TRBJ2-2; D uncertain. The germline V gene encodes CDR1 SGHNT and CDR2 YENEEA. This CDR3 spans 12 amino acids. Trimming pared 5 bases from V and 6 bases from J, leaving 7 bases between. The CDR3 DNA sequence: TGTGCCAGCAGCCCCAGATCCGGGGAGCTGTTTTTT. Its protein is CASSPRSGELFF.

The CDR3 here is CASSRAGVRDEQFF. CDR3 DNA: TGCGCCAGCAGTAGGGCGGGGGTAAGGGATGAGCAGTTCTTC. The gene calls are TRBV5-1 and TRBJ2-1, with 7 bases identical to TRBD2. This CDR3 has 14 residues. J gave up 8 bases and V 5 bases, and 10 bases lay outside the gene matches. Germline V lookup: CDR1 SGHRS, CDR2 YFSETQ.

The J gene is TRBJ1-6, the V gene TRBV18; D is undetermined. Germline V gives CDR1 KGHSH, CDR2 LQKENI. The length of the CDR3 is 13 residues. The germline V and J ends were trimmed by 8 bases and 7 bases, with 12 bases remaining between them. CDR3 bases: TGTGCCAGCCAAACAGCGTTGAATTCACCCCTCCACTTT. Amino acids: CASQTALNSPLHF.

There are many counts of this clonotype. The chain employs TRBV10-2 and TRBJ1-5, with 7 bases lining up with TRBD1. Per the germline V gene, CDR1 is WSHSY and CDR2 is SAAADI. Trimming at V came to 2 bases and at J to 3 bases, leaving 4 bases not matched to a gene. This CDR3 comprises 15 residues. CDR3 in DNA: TGCGCCAGCAGTGAGGGGGACAGAGTCAATCAGCCCCAGCATTTT. Translated: CASSEGDRVNQPQHF.

This clonotype was picked up one time. The chain has TRBV7-2 and TRBJ2-7, with 8 bases lining up with TRBD2. The germline V gene has CDR1 SGHTA and CDR2 FQGNSA. V shed 3 bases and J 4 bases; nucleotides not matched to a gene: 8. This CDR3 is built from 15 residues. In nucleotides, the CDR3 is TGTGCCAGCAGCTTGTCCGGGGGGGCCCCTTACGAGCAGTACTTC. Amino acid sequence: CASSLSGGAPYEQYF. Looking up the rest from reference TRBV7-2 and TRBJ2-7 gives the full variable domain: GAGVSQSPSNKVTEKGKDVELRCDPISGHTALYWYRQSLGQGLEFLIYFQGNSAPDKSGLPSDRFSAERTGGSVSTLTIQRTQQEDSAVYLCASSLSGGAPYEQYFGPGTRLTVT.

This clonotype appeared a few times. V gene TRBV12-3 or TRBV12-4 combines with J gene TRBJ2-7; 7 positions agree with TRBD1. This CDR3 is 16 amino acids long. V was clipped by 4 bases and J by 1 base; unmatched bases: 10. The CDR3 sequence is CASSSSLRDRSYEQYF. The DNA of the CDR3 is TGTGCCAGCAGTTCCTCCCTCCGGGACAGATCCTACGAGCAGTACTTC.

This clonotype turned up a few times. V and J are TRBV10-3 and TRBJ1-1; D is unclear. Between the trimmed V and J ends, which lost 3 bases and 2 bases, there was a span of 13 bases. CDR1 and CDR2 from the germline V gene are ENHRY and SYGVKD. The CDR3 runs to 15 residues. CDR3 nucleotides: TGTGCCATCAGTGATCTGCAGCCCCCCAACACTGAAGCTTTCTTT. Translation: CAISDLQPPNTEAFF.

This chain joins TRBV2 and TRBJ2-7; TRBD2 matches 13 bases. Germline V gives CDR1 SNHLY, CDR2 FYNNEI. CDR3 size: 16 residues. After removal of 6 bases from V and 6 bases from J, the junction contained 11 bases not matched to a gene. CDR3 DNA sequence: TGTGCCAGCAGACTAGCGGGAGGGCCAGGTTCTAGCGAGCAGTACTTC. The encoded protein is CASRLAGGPGSSEQYF.

The genes are TRBV20-1 and TRBJ2-3, with 8 bases fitting TRBD1. V gave up 4 bases and J gave up 6 bases; unmatched junction bases: 15. CDR1 and CDR2 from the germline V gene are DFQATT and SNEGSKA (reference sequence). The length of the CDR3 is 16 residues. The CDR3 region is CSAIIAGTGALDTQYF. The CDR3 region has the DNA TGCAGTGCTATCATAGCCGGGACAGGCGCCTTGGATACGCAGTATTTT.

The chain has TRBV4-2 and TRBJ1-1, with unresolved D. Trimming pared 0 bases from V and 6 bases from J, leaving 11 bases between. Germline assignment: CDR1 LGHNA and CDR2 YNFKEQ. CDR3 length equals 14 residues. The CDR3 nucleotides read TGTGCCAGCAGCCAAGAACCTCTGGCGGCTGAAGCTTTCTTT. Translation: CASSQEPLAAEAFF.

This chain uses TRBV7-8 with TRBJ2-7; D is perhaps TRBD2 (5 bases). Germline V gene data show CDR1 as SGHVS and CDR2 as FQNEAQ. The CDR3 has 15 residues. V was cut by 2 bases and J by 4 bases, with 15 bases left in between. This chain's CDR3 is CASSLFPGKLYEQYF. The CDR3 region has the DNA TGTGCCAGCAGCTTATTTCCGGGAAAATTGTACGAGCAGTACTTC. Filled out from reference TRBV7-8 and TRBJ2-7, the complete variable domain reads GAGVSQSPRYKVAKRGQDVALRCDPISGHVSLFWYQQALGQGPEFLTYFQNEAQLDKSGLPSDRFFAERPEGSVSTLKIQRTQQEDSAVYLCASSLFPGKLYEQYFGPGTRLTVT.

This chain connects TRBV6-1 to TRBJ2-7; 8 bases are a match to TRBD1. The germline V gene has CDR1 MNHNS and CDR2 SASEGT. J lost 2 bases, V lost 6 bases, and 6 bases had no gene match. The CDR3 has 14 residues. The CDR3 coding sequence is TGTGCCAGCAGACCGGACAGGGACGCCTACGAGCAGTACTTC. This codes for CASRPDRDAYEQYF.

The chain employs TRBV20-1 and TRBJ1-5; D ambiguous. Germline-derived CDR1 and CDR2 are DFQATT and SNEGSKA (reference sequence). With 5 bases removed from V and 4 bases from J, the gap between germline ends came to 9 bases. The CDR3 has 12 residues. In DNA, the CDR3 is TGCAGTGCTGCCCGCTTAAATCAGCCCCAGCATTTT. It is translated as CSAARLNQPQHF.

This clonotype was counted only a few times. The V and J genes are TRBV20-1 and TRBJ2-5; TRBD2 agrees at 14 bases. V lost 3 bases and J lost 5; bases outside the gene matches: 11. The CDR3 is 17 amino acids. In germline, CDR1 is DFQATT, CDR2 SNEGSKA (reference sequence). For the CDR3, the DNA is TGCAGTGCTAGGGGACTAGCGGGAGATGGGGTATGGGAGACCCAGTACTTC. Translated, it gives CSARGLAGDGVWETQYF.